This TCR beta chain was sequenced for a study of cytomegalovirus exposure and HLA in healthy donors. Comments on this clone: The antigen is undetermined.

Broader study findings: It was in a later analysis that TCR association rates were seen to vary by HLA locus, highest for DRB1 and lowest for HLA-C.

Primers for the PCR totalled 60 Vbeta and 13 Jbeta. Repertoires were generated with immunoSEQ multiplex PCR, while TCRdb's copy carries only in-frame clones and drops some. The sample's table shows approximately 50,000 clones. The receptor's source is a female donor in good health and CMV-seronegative. The sequencing input was PBMCs.

CDR3 residues: CASGLVIRGLGKLFF. The CDR3 DNA sequence: TGTGCTAGTGGTTTGGTAATTCGCGGTCTCGGGAAACTGTTTTTT. The chain has TRBV12-5 and TRBJ1-4; D is unresolved. V lost 0 bases, J lost 11 bases, and 16 bases lay in between. Looked up from germline, CDR1 is LGHNT and CDR2 is FRNRAP. The CDR3 is made up of 15 amino acids.